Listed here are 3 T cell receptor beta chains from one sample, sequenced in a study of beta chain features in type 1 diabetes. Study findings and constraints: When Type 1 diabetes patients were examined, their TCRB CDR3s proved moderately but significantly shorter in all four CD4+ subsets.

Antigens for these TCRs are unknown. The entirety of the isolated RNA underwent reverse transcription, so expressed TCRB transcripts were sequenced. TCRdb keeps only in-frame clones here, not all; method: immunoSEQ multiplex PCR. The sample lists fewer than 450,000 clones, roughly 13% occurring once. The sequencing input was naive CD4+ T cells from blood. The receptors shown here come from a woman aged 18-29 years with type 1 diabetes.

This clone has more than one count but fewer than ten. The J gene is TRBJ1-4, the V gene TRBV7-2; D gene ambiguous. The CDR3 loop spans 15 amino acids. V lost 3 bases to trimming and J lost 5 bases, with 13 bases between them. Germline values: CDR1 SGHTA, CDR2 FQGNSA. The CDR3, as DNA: TGTGCCAGCAGCTTCCGTCGCACCGAGAATGAAAAACTGTTTTTT. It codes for CASSFRRTENEKLFF.

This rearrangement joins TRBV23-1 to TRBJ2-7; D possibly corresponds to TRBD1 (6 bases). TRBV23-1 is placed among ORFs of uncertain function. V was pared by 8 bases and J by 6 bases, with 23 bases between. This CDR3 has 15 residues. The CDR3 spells CASGVIHRAPREQYF. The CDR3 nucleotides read TGCGCCAGCGGCGTCATCCACAGGGCCCCCCGCGAGCAGTACTTC.

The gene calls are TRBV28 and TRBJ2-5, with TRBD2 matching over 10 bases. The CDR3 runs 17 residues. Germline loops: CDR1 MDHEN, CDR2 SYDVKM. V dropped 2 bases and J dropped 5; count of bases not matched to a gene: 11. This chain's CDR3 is CASSLGVLAGARETQYF. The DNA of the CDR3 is TGTGCCAGCAGTTTAGGGGTCCTAGCGGGAGCGAGGGAGACCCAGTACTTC.